These 6 T cell receptor beta chains originate from one sample sequenced in a study of blood T cell repertoires in COVID-19. Data came from immunoSEQ multiplex PCR; TCRdb stores just in-frame clones and leaves some out. Found here are fewer than 150,000 clones, roughly 80% of them singletons; the top ten hold 6% to 7.5%. Sequences were obtained from peripheral blood. These receptors originate from a human donor in a cohort sampled during active COVID-19.

V and J are TRBV27 and TRBJ1-1; 8 bases match TRBD1. The CDR3 is 14 amino acids. Germline V CDR1 and CDR2: MNHEY, SMNVEV (reference sequence). V dropped 5 bases and J dropped 4; count of bases not matched to a gene: 6. The CDR3 reads CASSVHRGTTEAFF. CDR3 nucleotide sequence: TGTGCCAGCAGTGTACACAGGGGGACCACTGAAGCTTTCTTT.

The chain combines TRBV19 with TRBJ1-4; D is undetermined. Germline assignment: CDR1 LNHDA and CDR2 SQIVND (reference sequence). The CDR3 contains 13 residues. Trimming removed 5 bases at V and 8 bases at J, with 12 bases between. The CDR3 is CASSSRGREKLFF. The CDR3 DNA reads as TGTGCCAGTAGTTCGCGGGGTAGAGAAAAACTGTTTTTT.

V gene TRBV6-1 combines with J gene TRBJ2-2, with 10 bases identical to TRBD2. The germline CDR1 and CDR2 sequences are MNHNS and SASEGT. The CDR3 sequence is 17 residues long. The trim removed 0 bases at V and 3 bases at J, leaving 4 bases unmatched. CDR3 loop: CASSEASGGTYTGELFF. For the CDR3, the DNA is TGTGCCAGCAGTGAAGCTAGCGGGGGGACCTACACCGGGGAGCTGTTTTTT.

The chain links TRBV6-1 to TRBJ2-7; 8 bases line up with TRBD1. CDR3 length: 14 amino acids. Losses at the gene ends were 3 bases for V and 2 bases for J; bases not matched to a gene: 3. The germline V gene encodes CDR1 MNHNS and CDR2 SASEGT. CDR3 in DNA: TGTGCCAGCAGTGACGGGACAGGCCCCTACGAGCAGTACTTC. Protein product: CASSDGTGPYEQYF.

CDR3 loop: CASSLAWDRNQPQHF. The CDR3 DNA follows: TGTGCCAGCAGCTTAGCGTGGGACAGGAATCAGCCCCAGCATTTT. This sequence joins TRBV7-2 and TRBJ1-5; TRBD1 agrees at 8 bases. The CDR3 runs to 15 residues. The V and J ends lost 0 bases and 4 bases, in that order; junction bases with no gene match: 2. Germline values: CDR1 SGHTA, CDR2 FQGNSA.

This chain links TRBV9 with TRBJ2-1, with TRBD2 identical over 11 bases. V dropped 2 bases and J dropped 7; count of bases not matched to a gene: 11. In germline, CDR1 is SGDLS, CDR2 YYNGEE. CDR3 length equals 17 residues. CDR3 nucleotides: TGTGCCAGCAGCGTCGAACAACTAGCGGGGGTGGCGAATGAGCAGTTCTTC. Protein product: CASSVEQLAGVANEQFF.